Listed here are 19 T cell receptor beta chains from one sample, sequenced in a study of blood T cell repertoires in COVID-19. This table comes from immunoSEQ multiplex PCR, and its TCRdb copy is limited to in-frame clones, with some not included. This sample has more than 60,000 clones, with about 93% found just once. Sample: peripheral blood. The receptors stem from a human donor in a cohort sampled during active COVID-19.

The chain employs TRBV3-1 (or the pseudogene TRBV3-2) and TRBJ2-1; 8 bases match TRBD1. J lost 6 bases, V lost 6 bases, and 25 bases had no gene match. The germline V gene encodes CDR1 LGHDT and CDR2 YNNKEL (reference sequence). This CDR3 has 20 amino acids. The CDR3: CASRSSRGQVGWCESNEQFF. The CDR3 nucleotides are TGTGCCAGCAGGTCTAGCCGGGGACAGGTCGGGTGGTGTGAATCCAATGAGCAGTTCTTC.

Only a few counts were recorded for this clone. The chain combines TRBV19 with TRBJ2-4, with D tentatively TRBD1 (6 bases). Looked up from germline, CDR1 is LNHDA and CDR2 is SQIVND (reference sequence). The CDR3 runs 18 residues. The ends were cut back, 5 bases at V and 0 bases at J, with 20 bases in the middle. The CDR3 nucleotides read TGTGCCAGTAGTCTCTCCCCCGGGACAAATATAGCCAAAAACATTCAGTACTTC. Its protein product is CASSLSPGTNIAKNIQYF.

In its sample, this clone was seen once. V gene TRBV6-5 combines with J gene TRBJ2-5, with 8 bases fitting TRBD1. Germline V gene data show CDR1 as MNHEY and CDR2 as SVGAGI. Trimming at V came to 8 bases and at J to 5 bases, leaving 10 bases not matched to a gene. The CDR3 loop spans 14 amino acids. CDR3 loop: CASSPGGFEETQYF. CDR3 DNA sequence: TGTGCCAGCTCCCCAGGGGGCTTCGAGGAGACCCAGTACTTC.

V usage is TRBV12-3 or TRBV12-4 and J usage is TRBJ1-4; tentative D call: TRBD1 (5 bases). This CDR3 spans 13 amino acids. The V gene lost 7 bases and the J gene lost 8 bases, with 14 bases spanning the gap. CDR3 region: CASIQGGQEKLFF. The DNA of the CDR3 is TGTGCCAGCATTCAGGGAGGACAAGAAAAACTGTTTTTT.

This chain connects TRBV5-1 to TRBJ2-2; 8 nucleotides align to TRBD1. CDR1 is SGHRS, CDR2 YFSETQ, per germline. V was clipped by 4 bases and J by 4 bases; unmatched bases: 6. The CDR3 spans 15 residues. CDR3 sequence (DNA): TGCGCCAGCAGCGGCCAGGGGGCGGGCACCGGGGAGCTGTTTTTT. It yields the protein CASSGQGAGTGELFF.

CDR3 in DNA: TGTGCCAGCAGCACCCCCGCCCTAACGGGTAGCACCGGGGAGCTGTTTTTT. It encodes CASSTPALTGSTGELFF. V and J are TRBV28 and TRBJ2-2; D is ambiguous. Germline V gene lookup returns CDR1 MDHEN and CDR2 SYDVKM. Trimming took 6 bases from V and 4 from J, leaving 21 bases between them. The length of the CDR3 is 17 residues.

This chain connects TRBV27 to TRBJ2-4; D possibly corresponds to TRBD1 (6 bases). The CDR3 is made up of 16 amino acids. Per germline, CDR1 MNHEY and CDR2 SMNVEV (reference sequence). V was clipped by 5 bases and J by 1 base, with 15 bases between them. CDR3 protein: CASSNIYRAAKNIQYF. For the CDR3, the DNA is TGTGCCAGCAGTAACATCTACAGGGCTGCCAAAAACATTCAGTACTTC.

The chain couples TRBV9 to TRBJ1-1, with TRBD1 matching over 10 bases. This CDR3 is built from 16 residues. Germline V gene lookup returns CDR1 SGDLS and CDR2 YYNGEE. V lost 0 bases and J lost 5; bases outside the gene matches: 7. The CDR3 here is CASSVAPGQGSTEAFF. CDR3 coding DNA: TGTGCCAGCAGCGTAGCACCGGGACAGGGGTCAACTGAAGCTTTCTTT.

The chain uses TRBV4-1 and TRBJ1-2; possible D gene TRBD1, 5 bases. Germline V CDR1 and CDR2: MGHRA, YSYEKL. V dropped 0 bases and J dropped 7 bases, with 21 bases sitting between them. The CDR3 contains 17 residues. The CDR3 loop reads CASSQEGTQVPGGGYTF. CDR3 nucleotides: TGCGCCAGCAGCCAAGAAGGAACTCAGGTCCCGGGGGGTGGCTACACCTTC.

The chain combines TRBV6-2 or TRBV6-3 with TRBJ2-1, with 9 bases that match TRBD1. The V gene's germline CDR1 is MNHEY and CDR2 SVGEGT. This CDR3 is built from 20 residues. Trimming removed 0 bases from V and 0 bases from J; junction bases left unmatched: 12. CDR3 residues: CASSYSNFGTGLGSYNEQFF. The CDR3 DNA reads as TGTGCCAGCAGTTACTCGAATTTTGGGACAGGGTTGGGCTCCTACAATGAGCAGTTCTTC.

This chain connects TRBV28 to TRBJ1-6; TRBD1 matches at 8 bases. This CDR3 is built from 15 residues. With V trimmed by 3 bases and J by 10 bases, 8 bases remained unmatched. Germline values: CDR1 MDHEN, CDR2 SYDVKM. The CDR3 protein is CASSFRDRSRSPLHF. The CDR3 coding sequence is TGTGCCAGCAGTTTCCGGGACAGGTCTCGGTCACCCCTCCACTTT. The variable domain in full, completed from reference TRBV28 and TRBJ1-6, reads DVKVTQSSRYLVKRTGEKVFLECVQDMDHENMFWYRQDPGLGLRLIYFSYDVKMKEKGDIPEGYSVSREKKERFSLILESASTNQTSMYLCASSFRDRSRSPLHFGNGTRLTVT.

The rearrangement uses TRBV19 and TRBJ2-2; the match to TRBD1 covers 7 bases. The CDR3 spans 15 residues. The V gene end was trimmed by 5 bases and the J gene end by 6 bases; junction bases not matched to a gene: 9. Germline V lookup: CDR1 LNHDA, CDR2 SQIVND (reference sequence). The CDR3 is CASSPPGTEAGELFF. In nucleotides, the CDR3 is TGTGCCAGTAGTCCCCCCGGGACAGAGGCCGGGGAGCTGTTTTTT.

This clone was detected once. The chain combines TRBV18 with TRBJ1-2; 7 bases line up with TRBD1. CDR1 and CDR2 (germline): KGHSH, LQKENI. Trimming took 4 bases from V and 3 from J; bases not matched to a gene: 11. This CDR3 is 16 amino acids long. The DNA for the CDR3 is TGTGCCAGCTCACTGTCGGGCACAGGGGTTGACTATGGCTACACCTTC. It translates to CASSLSGTGVDYGYTF.

The chain is built from TRBV7-2 and TRBJ1-2; 10 positions agree with TRBD1. The CDR3 is made up of 13 amino acids. The junction had 7 bases not matched to a gene; V was cut back by 5 bases and J by 10 bases. In germline, CDR1 is SGHTA, CDR2 FQGNSA. The CDR3 coding sequence is TGTGCCAGCAGCCAGGGGGGACAGGGGCCCTACACCTTC. Translated: CASSQGGQGPYTF.

This clone has only one observation. The chain has TRBV27 and TRBJ2-6; tentatively, D is TRBD2 (7 bases). V dropped 7 bases and J dropped 1 base, with 23 bases sitting between them. The CDR3 runs 19 residues. The germline CDR1 and CDR2 sequences are MNHEY and SMNVEV (reference sequence). The CDR3 here is CASTLRLGGGPSGANVLTF. CDR3 coding DNA: TGTGCCAGCACGTTACGCCTAGGGGGGGGTCCGTCTGGGGCCAACGTCCTGACTTTC.

This sequence joins TRBV5-6 and TRBJ1-6; D might be TRBD1 (6 bases). The V and J ends lost 0 bases and 9 bases respectively, with 16 bases between them. Germline values: CDR1 SGHDT, CDR2 YYEEEE. This CDR3 is 16 amino acids long. The CDR3 nucleotides read TGTGCCAGCAGCTTGGTTGGGGGACACGTTGGTTCACCCCTCCACTTT. This codes for CASSLVGGHVGSPLHF. Filled out from reference TRBV5-6 and TRBJ1-6, the complete variable domain reads DAGVTQSPTHLIKTRGQQVTLRCSPKSGHDTVSWYQQALGQGPQFIFQYYEEEERQRGNFPDRFSGHQFPNYSSELNVNALLLGDSALYLCASSLVGGHVGSPLHFGNGTRLTVT.

This sequence joins TRBV12-3 or TRBV12-4 and TRBJ2-5, with unresolved D. V was shortened by 4 bases and J by 2 bases, with 2 bases between the two germline ends. This CDR3 contains 11 residues. CDR3 coding DNA: TGTGCCAGCAGTTCGCAAGAGACCCAGTACTTC. It yields the protein CASSSQETQYF.

The chain has TRBV7-2 and TRBJ1-6; 10 bases fit TRBD1. Germline V gene sequence: CDR1 SGHTA, CDR2 FQGNSA. V was clipped by 1 base and J by 9 bases; unmatched bases: 6. The CDR3 extends over 16 amino acids. The CDR3 loop is CASSLGGTGASSPLHF. The CDR3 DNA is TGTGCCAGCAGCTTAGGGGGGACAGGGGCCAGTTCACCCCTCCACTTT. Complete variable domain (other parts from reference TRBV7-2 and TRBJ1-6): GAGVSQSPSNKVTEKGKDVELRCDPISGHTALYWYRQSLGQGLEFLIYFQGNSAPDKSGLPSDRFSAERTGGSVSTLTIQRTQQEDSAVYLCASSLGGTGASSPLHFGNGTRLTVT.

The J gene is TRBJ1-4, the V gene TRBV29-1; D is unresolved. Trimming removed 7 bases at V and 6 bases at J, with 6 bases between. CDR3 length equals 10 residues. Germline V gives CDR1 SQVTM, CDR2 ANQGSEA. The CDR3, as DNA: TGCAGCGCCATAGATGAAAAACTGTTTTTT. Amino acid sequence: CSAIDEKLFF. The full variable domain, completed using reference TRBV29-1 and TRBJ1-4, is SAVISQKPSRDICQRGTSLTIQCQVDSQVTMMFWYRQQPGQSLTLIATANQGSEATYESGFVIDKFPISRPNLTFSTLTVSNMSPEDSSIYLCSAIDEKLFFGSGTQLSVL.